A selection of T cell receptor beta chains follows, all from one sample in a study of blood T cell repertoires in COVID-19. Assay: immunoSEQ multiplex PCR; the TCRdb copy retains only in-frame clones and omits some. The table records tens of thousands of clones, 85% of them present only once. Sequenced input: peripheral blood. All receptors come from a man older than 75 with acute or convalescent COVID-19. CDR3s include the opening cysteine and the closing phenylalanine or tryptophan. D genes are given only for firm matches. Rows may omit the clone size; those that give it use once, few, many or a size class.

d_call: NA; j_call: TRBJ2-1; v_call: TRBV28; clone_size: NA; cdr3_nt: TGTGCCAGCAGTCCTGAGAGGGCTAAGCAGTTCTTC; cdr3_aa: CASSPERAKQFF
d_call: TRBD1; j_call: TRBJ1-1; v_call: TRBV28; clone_size: NA; cdr3_nt: TGTGCCAGCAGCCCTCTAGGGGGCCTGAACACTGAAGCTTTCTTT; cdr3_aa: CASSPLGGLNTEAFF
d_call: TRBD1; j_call: TRBJ1-2; v_call: TRBV12-3/TRBV12-4; clone_size: NA; cdr3_nt: TGTGCCAGCAGCGACAGGGTAGACTATGGCTACACCTTC; cdr3_aa: CASSDRVDYGYTF
d_call: NA; j_call: TRBJ2-7; v_call: TRBV19; clone_size: NA; cdr3_nt: TGTGCCAGTAGTATTATGAAGATGGCAACAGGGAGCGAGCAGTACTTC; cdr3_aa: CASSIMKMATGSEQYF
d_call: TRBD1; j_call: TRBJ1-5; v_call: TRBV30; clone_size: NA; cdr3_nt: TGTGCCTGGAGCCCACGCGGGACAGGGGGCGCGGAGGCGCCCCAGCATTTT; cdr3_aa: CAWSPRGTGGAEAPQHF
d_call: NA; j_call: TRBJ2-3; v_call: TRBV21-1; clone_size: NA; cdr3_nt: TGTGCCAGCAGCAAAGTCCCCCCCAAGGAGTTATTTAAGGATACGCAGTATTTT; cdr3_aa: CASSKVPPKELFKDTQYF
d_call: NA; j_call: TRBJ2-3; v_call: TRBV19; clone_size: NA; cdr3_nt: TGTGCCAGTAGTAAAGAGGCTAGCGACACAGATACGCAGTATTTT; cdr3_aa: CASSKEASDTDTQYF
d_call: NA; j_call: TRBJ1-3; v_call: TRBV19; clone_size: NA; cdr3_nt: TGTGCCAGTGTCCGGGGGGGCTCTGGAAACACCATATATTTT; cdr3_aa: CASVRGGSGNTIYF
d_call: TRBD1; j_call: TRBJ1-1; v_call: TRBV5-1; clone_size: NA; cdr3_nt: TGCGCCAGCAGCTTTGGGACAGGGGGACTGAACACTGAAGCTTTCTTT; cdr3_aa: CASSFGTGGLNTEAFF
d_call: TRBD2; j_call: TRBJ2-1; v_call: TRBV7-3; clone_size: NA; cdr3_nt: TGTGCCAGCAGCAGGACTAGCGGGAGCCTCAATGAGCAGTTCTTC; cdr3_aa: CASSRTSGSLNEQFF
d_call: NA; j_call: TRBJ2-2; v_call: TRBV5-1; clone_size: NA; cdr3_nt: TGCGCCAGCAGCTCAACAGGGCTTGCCGGGGAGCTGTTTTTT; cdr3_aa: CASSSTGLAGELFF
d_call: TRBD1; j_call: TRBJ2-7; v_call: TRBV18; clone_size: NA; cdr3_nt: TGTGCCAGCTCACCGGCTACAGGGGCCTCCTACGAGCAGTACTTC; cdr3_aa: CASSPATGASYEQYF
d_call: NA; j_call: TRBJ1-2; v_call: TRBV2; clone_size: NA; cdr3_nt: TGTGCCAGCAGACCACAACGAGGGGACATAGGCTACACCTTC; cdr3_aa: CASRPQRGDIGYTF
d_call: NA; j_call: TRBJ2-7; v_call: TRBV7-2; clone_size: NA; cdr3_nt: TGTGCCAGCAGCTCCGCGGGGCCAACCTACGAGCAGTACTTC; cdr3_aa: CASSSAGPTYEQYF
d_call: NA; j_call: TRBJ2-2; v_call: TRBV5-4; clone_size: NA; cdr3_nt: TGTGCCAGCAGGCGGGATCCGAACACCGGGGAGCTGTTTTTT; cdr3_aa: CASRRDPNTGELFF
d_call: NA; j_call: TRBJ1-1; v_call: TRBV9; clone_size: many; cdr3_nt: TGTGCCAGCAGCGTAGATTGGGGAGTGAACACTGAAGCTTTCTTT; cdr3_aa: CASSVDWGVNTEAFF
d_call: NA; j_call: TRBJ2-7; v_call: TRBV2; clone_size: NA; cdr3_nt: TGTGCCAGCGGCCTGGACGAGCAGTACTTC; cdr3_aa: CASGLDEQYF
d_call: TRBD1; j_call: TRBJ1-5; v_call: TRBV19; clone_size: NA; cdr3_nt: TGTGCCAGTAGATACAGGGGGGATCAGCCCCAGCATTTT; cdr3_aa: CASRYRGDQPQHF
d_call: NA; j_call: TRBJ2-1; v_call: TRBV11-2; clone_size: NA; cdr3_nt: TGTGCCAGCAGCCTGGACCAACAAAGCGGGTACAATGAGCAGTTCTTC; cdr3_aa: CASSLDQQSGYNEQFF
d_call: NA; j_call: TRBJ1-1; v_call: TRBV10-2; clone_size: NA; cdr3_nt: TGCGCCAGCAGGGCGGCGAACACTGAAGCTTTCTTT; cdr3_aa: CASRAANTEAFF
d_call: TRBD1; j_call: TRBJ1-6; v_call: TRBV30; clone_size: NA; cdr3_nt: TGTGCCTGGACTGTCGGGACAGGGGGCGATCCACCCCTCCACTTT; cdr3_aa: CAWTVGTGGDPPLHF
d_call: TRBD1; j_call: TRBJ2-1; v_call: TRBV12-5; clone_size: NA; cdr3_nt: TGTGCTAGTGGTTTAGGTGTAGGGGACAGGAAAAGCTACAATGAGCAGTTCTTC; cdr3_aa: CASGLGVGDRKSYNEQFF
d_call: NA; j_call: TRBJ1-6; v_call: TRBV28; clone_size: NA; cdr3_nt: TGTGCCAGCAGGTGGGCCCGCGGGTTTAATTCACCCCTCCACTTT; cdr3_aa: CASRWARGFNSPLHF
d_call: TRBD1; j_call: TRBJ1-4; v_call: TRBV19; clone_size: NA; cdr3_nt: TGTGCCAGTAGTATTTCGGACAGGGTTGAAAAACTGTTTTTT; cdr3_aa: CASSISDRVEKLFF
d_call: NA; j_call: TRBJ2-1; v_call: TRBV6-6; clone_size: NA; cdr3_nt: TGTGCCAGCAGTAACCTCAGGGATAATGAGCAGTTCTTC; cdr3_aa: CASSNLRDNEQFF